These 8 T cell receptor beta chains were all obtained from the same sample, sequenced in a study of blood T cell repertoires in COVID-19. The repertoire was sequenced with immunoSEQ multiplex PCR; TCRdb's copy has only in-frame clones and lacks some. The table has around 170,000 clones, about 90% seen once; the top ten hold more than 6.5%. What was sequenced was PBMCs or T cells enriched from blood (not recorded which). Receptor source: a woman in her forties or fifties who had recovered from COVID-19.

The V and J genes are TRBV19 and TRBJ1-4; D may be TRBD1 (5 bases). The CDR3 has 14 residues. The V and J ends lost 4 bases and 8 bases respectively, with 14 bases between them. Germline assignment: CDR1 LNHDA and CDR2 SQIVND (reference sequence). The chain's CDR3 is CASSNRGLHEKLFF. CDR3 coding DNA: TGTGCCAGTAGTAATAGGGGTCTACACGAAAAACTGTTTTTT.

In its sample, this clone was seen many times. The chain has TRBV29-1 and TRBJ1-3; D is ambiguous. V lost 6 bases and J lost 0, with 12 bases in between. The CDR3 spans 14 residues. CDR1 SQVTM and CDR2 ANQGSEA come from the germline V gene. CDR3 sequence reads: CSVQVPHSGNTIYF. In nucleotides, the CDR3 is TGCAGCGTGCAGGTGCCCCACTCTGGAAACACCATATATTTT.

This clone was detected only a few times. The chain carries TRBV18 and TRBJ2-1; 8 bases fit TRBD2. The V gene end was trimmed by 8 bases and the J gene end by 9 bases; junction bases not matched to a gene: 9. This CDR3 region has 13 residues. Germline V gives CDR1 KGHSH, CDR2 LQKENI. The CDR3 sequence: CASALAGQGEQFF. The CDR3, as DNA: TGTGCCAGCGCCTTAGCGGGGCAGGGTGAGCAGTTCTTC.

V usage is TRBV27 and J usage is TRBJ1-1; tentative D call: TRBD1 (5 bases). The germline CDR1 and CDR2 sequences are MNHEY and SMNVEV (reference sequence). The CDR3 has 13 amino acids. V was cut by 3 bases and J by 5 bases, with 10 bases left in between. This CDR3 is CASSFQGWTEAFF. Here the CDR3 DNA reads TGTGCCAGCAGTTTTCAGGGTTGGACTGAAGCTTTCTTT.

This rearrangement joins TRBV19 to TRBJ1-2; D remains unclear. The CDR3 sequence is 11 residues long. The germline V gene has CDR1 LNHDA and CDR2 SQIVND (reference sequence). Trimming left V 7 bases short and J 3 bases short, with 6 bases between. CDR3 DNA sequence: TGTGCCAGTACGGGGTACTATGGCTACACCTTC. Amino acid sequence: CASTGYYGYTF.

V usage is TRBV4-2 and J usage is TRBJ1-6, with D possibly TRBD1 on 5 matching bases. V lost 1 base, J lost 9 bases, and 13 bases lay in between. CDR3 length equals 15 residues. Germline V lookup: CDR1 LGHNA, CDR2 YNFKEQ. The DNA for the CDR3 is TGTGCCAGCAGCCAAGGTCAGGGCCCCCTTTCACCCCTCCACTTT. Translated: CASSQGQGPLSPLHF.

The J gene is TRBJ2-7, the V gene TRBV14, with 7 bases matching TRBD1. Germline lookup yields CDR1 SGHDN and CDR2 FVKESK. The CDR3 runs to 15 residues. Trimming at V came to 4 bases and at J to 2 bases, leaving 8 bases not matched to a gene. In DNA form, the CDR3 reads TGTGCCAGCAGCCCAAACAGGGGTGGGACCTACGAGCAGTACTTC. Translating gives CASSPNRGGTYEQYF.

This clone was seen just once. V usage is TRBV4-3 and J usage is TRBJ2-7; possibly TRBD2 for D (7 bases). Germline lookup yields CDR1 LGHNA and CDR2 YSLEER. The CDR3 length is 16 residues. The V gene lost 4 bases and the J gene lost 2 bases, with 18 bases spanning the gap. This CDR3 is CASSPRGGQVTYEQYF. CDR3 bases: TGCGCCAGCAGCCCTAGGGGGGGACAAGTAACCTACGAGCAGTACTTC.